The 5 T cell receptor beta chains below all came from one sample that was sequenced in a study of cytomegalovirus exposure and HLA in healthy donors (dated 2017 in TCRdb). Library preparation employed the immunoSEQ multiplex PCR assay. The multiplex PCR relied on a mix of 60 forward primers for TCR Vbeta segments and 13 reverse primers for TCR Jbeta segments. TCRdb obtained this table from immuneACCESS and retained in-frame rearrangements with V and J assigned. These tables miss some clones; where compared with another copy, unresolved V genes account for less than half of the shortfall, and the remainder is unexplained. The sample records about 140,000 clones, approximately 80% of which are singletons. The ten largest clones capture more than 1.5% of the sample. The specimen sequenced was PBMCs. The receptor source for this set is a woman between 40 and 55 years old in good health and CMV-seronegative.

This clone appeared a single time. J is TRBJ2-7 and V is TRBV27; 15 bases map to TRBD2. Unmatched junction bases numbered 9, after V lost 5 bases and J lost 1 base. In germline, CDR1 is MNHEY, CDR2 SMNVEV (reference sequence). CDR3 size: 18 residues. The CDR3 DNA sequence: TGTGCCAGCAGTCCGCCCCGGACTAGCGGGAGGGGTTCCTACGAGCAGTACTTC. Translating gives CASSPPRTSGRGSYEQYF.

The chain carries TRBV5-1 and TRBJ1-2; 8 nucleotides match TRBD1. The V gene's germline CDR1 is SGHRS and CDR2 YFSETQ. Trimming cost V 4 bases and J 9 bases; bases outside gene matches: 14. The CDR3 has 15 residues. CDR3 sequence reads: CASSLELGQGLSYTF. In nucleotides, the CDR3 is TGCGCCAGCAGCCTGGAATTAGGACAGGGACTGAGCTACACCTTC.

CDR3 sequence: CASRGLAGGNEQFF. CDR3 nucleotide sequence: TGTGCCAGCAGGGGACTAGCGGGAGGGAATGAGCAGTTCTTC. V usage is TRBV27 and J usage is TRBJ2-1; TRBD2 agrees at 16 bases. Unmatched junction bases numbered 0, after V lost 6 bases and J lost 7 bases. The CDR3 has 14 residues. Germline V gene data show CDR1 as MNHEY and CDR2 as SMNVEV (reference sequence).

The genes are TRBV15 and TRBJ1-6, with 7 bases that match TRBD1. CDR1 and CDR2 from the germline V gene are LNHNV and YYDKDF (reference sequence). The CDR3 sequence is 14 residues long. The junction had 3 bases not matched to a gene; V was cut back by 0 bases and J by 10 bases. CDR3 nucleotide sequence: TGTGCCACCAGCAGAGATCGAGGGGGCTCACCCCTCCACTTT. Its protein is CATSRDRGGSPLHF.

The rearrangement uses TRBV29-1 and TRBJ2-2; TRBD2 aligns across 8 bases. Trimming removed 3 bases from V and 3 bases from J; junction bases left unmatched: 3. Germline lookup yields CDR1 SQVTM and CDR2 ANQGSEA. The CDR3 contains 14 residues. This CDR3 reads CSVDSGTYTGELFF. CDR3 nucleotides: TGCAGCGTTGATAGCGGGACCTACACCGGGGAGCTGTTTTTT.